This T cell receptor (beta chain) was sequenced for a study of cytomegalovirus exposure and HLA in healthy donors. Study-wide results and caveats: Presence/absence analysis assumed near-uniform sequencing depth across donors. Evidence from a later analysis indicated that most CMV-associated TCR beta chains looked HLA-restricted. Common viral pathogens seemed, in a later analysis, to connect with several of the most significant clusters.

The PCR made use of 60 Vbeta and 13 Jbeta primers. The method was immunoSEQ multiplex PCR; TCRdb's version includes in-frame clones alone and lacks a portion of them. The sample lists 150,000 to 200,000 clones, roughly 73% occurring once. The CDR3 length is 14 residues. J was trimmed by 1 base and V by 1 base; bases with no gene match: 2. The germline gives CDR1 GTSNPN, CDR2 SVGIG (reference sequence). Comment on this clone: Its cognate antigen is unknown.

This receptor was obtained from a middle-aged woman in good health and CMV-seropositive. The chain has TRBV30 and TRBJ2-7, with 9 nucleotides matching TRBD2. Sequencing used PBMCs. The CDR3 here is CAWSGLAVSYEQYF. CDR3 in DNA: TGTGCCTGGAGTGGACTAGCGGTGTCCTACGAGCAGTACTTC. Looking up the rest from reference TRBV30 and TRBJ2-7 gives the full variable domain: SQTIHQWPATLVQPVGSPLSLECTVEGTSNPNLYWYRQAAGRGLQLLFYSVGIGQISSEVPQNLSASRPQDRQFILSSKKLLLSDSGFYLCAWSGLAVSYEQYFGPGTRLTVT.